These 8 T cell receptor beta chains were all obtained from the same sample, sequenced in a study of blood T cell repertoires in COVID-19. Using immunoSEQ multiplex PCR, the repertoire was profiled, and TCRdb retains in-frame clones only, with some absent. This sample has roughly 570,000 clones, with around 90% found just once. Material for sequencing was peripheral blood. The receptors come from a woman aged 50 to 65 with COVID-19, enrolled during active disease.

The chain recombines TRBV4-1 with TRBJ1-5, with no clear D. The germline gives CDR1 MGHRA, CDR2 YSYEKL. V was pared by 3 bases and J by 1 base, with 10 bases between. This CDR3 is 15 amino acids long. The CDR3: CASSHPTRSNQPQHF. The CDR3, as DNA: TGCGCCAGCAGCCATCCGACCAGGAGCAATCAGCCCCAGCATTTT.

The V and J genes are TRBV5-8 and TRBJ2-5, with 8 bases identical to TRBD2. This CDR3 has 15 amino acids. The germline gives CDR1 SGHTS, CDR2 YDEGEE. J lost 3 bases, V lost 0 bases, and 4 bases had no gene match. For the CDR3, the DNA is TGTGCCAGCAGCTTGGAGTACGGGGGGGAAGAGACCCAGTACTTC. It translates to CASSLEYGGEETQYF.

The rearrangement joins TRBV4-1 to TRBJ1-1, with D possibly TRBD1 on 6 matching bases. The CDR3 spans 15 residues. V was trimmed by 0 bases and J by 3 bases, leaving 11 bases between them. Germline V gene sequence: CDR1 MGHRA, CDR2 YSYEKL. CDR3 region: CASSQDQGGDTEAFF. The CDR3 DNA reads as TGCGCCAGCAGCCAAGATCAAGGGGGGGACACTGAAGCTTTCTTT.

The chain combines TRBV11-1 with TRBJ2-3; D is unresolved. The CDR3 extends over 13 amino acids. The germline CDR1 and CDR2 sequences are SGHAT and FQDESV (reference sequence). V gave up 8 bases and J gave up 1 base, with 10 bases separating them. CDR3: CASGRVGTDTQYF. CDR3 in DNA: TGTGCCAGCGGTCGTGTAGGCACAGATACGCAGTATTTT.

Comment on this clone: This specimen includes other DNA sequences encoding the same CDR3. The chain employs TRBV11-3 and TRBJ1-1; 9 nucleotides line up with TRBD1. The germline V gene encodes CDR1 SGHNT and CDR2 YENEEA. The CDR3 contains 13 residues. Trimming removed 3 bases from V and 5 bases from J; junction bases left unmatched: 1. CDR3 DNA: TGTGCCAGCAGCTTGGGACAGGGAACTGAAGCTTTCTTT. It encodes CASSLGQGTEAFF.

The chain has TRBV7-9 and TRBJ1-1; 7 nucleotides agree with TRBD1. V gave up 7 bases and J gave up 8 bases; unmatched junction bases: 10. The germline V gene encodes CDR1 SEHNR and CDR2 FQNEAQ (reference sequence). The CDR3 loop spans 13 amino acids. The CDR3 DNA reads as TGTGCCAGCACCCGGGGGACAGAGACCGAAGCTTTCTTT. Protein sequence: CASTRGTETEAFF.

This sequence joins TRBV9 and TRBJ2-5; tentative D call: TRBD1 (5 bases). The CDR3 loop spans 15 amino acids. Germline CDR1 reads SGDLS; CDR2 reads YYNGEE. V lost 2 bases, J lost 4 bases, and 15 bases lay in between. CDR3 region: CASSVVGAIGETQYF. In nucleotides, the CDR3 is TGTGCCAGCAGCGTTGTAGGGGCTATCGGAGAGACCCAGTACTTC.

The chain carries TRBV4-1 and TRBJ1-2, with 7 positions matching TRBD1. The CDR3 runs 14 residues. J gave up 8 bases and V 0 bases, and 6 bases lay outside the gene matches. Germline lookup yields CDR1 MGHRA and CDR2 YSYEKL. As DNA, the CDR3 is TGCGCCAGCAGCCAAGAAGGGGGCGTGAGGGGCTACACCTTC. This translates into CASSQEGGVRGYTF.